This TCR beta chain came from a study of blood T cells in healthy people across ages. Study results and caveats: Naive and antigen-experienced cells could not be conclusively compared, given unsorted PBMCs. A greater number of naive CD4+ cells and higher diversity distinguished long-lived donors from aged donors.

A J-beta primer mix and a sample-barcoded 5' primer were used in a second PCR of roughly 6 to 11 cycles. TCRdb itself ran the 5' RACE reads through MiXCR, one entry per CDR3 protein. The data contain some 850,000 distinct CDR3 sequences, around 24% of them singletons. This clonotype has only a few counts. The target antigen is unknown. This CDR3 comprises 15 residues. Germline V lookup: CDR1 SEHNR, CDR2 FQNEAQ (reference sequence). V trimming: 1 base; J trimming: 1 base; junction bases outside the gene matches: 3. These sequences were also reported in another study, on T cells of mothers and their children.

Material for sequencing was blood. The chain carries TRBV7-9 and TRBJ2-5, with 7 bases matching TRBD2. The receptor was derived from a boy between 10 and 17 years old in good health. The CDR3 spells CASSLGLAFQETQYF. CDR3 DNA sequence: TGTGCCAGCAGCTTAGGACTAGCCTTCCAAGAGACCCAGTACTTC.